These 27 T cell receptor beta chains were all obtained from the same sample, sequenced in a study of blood T cell repertoires in COVID-19. Profiling relied on immunoSEQ multiplex PCR, and the TCRdb table lists in-frame clones only, not all of them. The sample carries under 60,000 clones, about 80% recorded once. The specimen was peripheral blood. The receptors originated from a man aged 55-75 years with acute or convalescent COVID-19.

The CDR3 protein is CASSLGVAQGVPSRYEQYF. CDR3 bases: TGTGCCAGCAGCTTGGGGGTGGCGCAGGGGGTCCCCTCACGCTACGAGCAGTACTTC. V is TRBV5-6 and J is TRBJ2-7; 7 bases fit TRBD1. V lost 0 bases to trimming and J lost 3 bases; unmatched junction nucleotides: 18. The CDR3 runs 19 residues. Germline values: CDR1 SGHDT, CDR2 YYEEEE.

This chain joins TRBV7-8 and TRBJ2-7; tentatively, D is TRBD2 (6 bases). The germline CDR1 and CDR2 sequences are SGHVS and FQNEAQ. Deletions cut 8 bases from V and 2 bases from J, with 19 bases between. The CDR3 is 15 residues long. The CDR3 bases are TGTGCCAGCTCCCGGACGGCTAGCGCTACCTACGAGCAGTACTTC. It yields the protein CASSRTASATYEQYF.

This chain uses TRBV6-5 with TRBJ1-2; D may be TRBD1 (6 bases). Trimming removed 0 bases at V and 7 bases at J, with 15 bases between. The germline gives CDR1 MNHEY, CDR2 SVGAGI. The CDR3 sequence is 15 residues long. CDR3 bases: TGTGCCAGCAGTTACTCGTGGACAGTGGGTGGTGGCTACACCTTC. Translation: CASSYSWTVGGGYTF.

The chain carries TRBV5-4 and TRBJ2-1, with 7 bases matching TRBD1. The CDR3 runs to 13 residues. Germline-derived CDR1 and CDR2 are SGHNT and YYREEE (reference sequence). J lost 1 base, V lost 8 bases, and 3 bases had no gene match. Here the CDR3 reads CASTGDSYNEQFF. The DNA for the CDR3 is TGTGCCAGTACAGGGGATTCCTACAATGAGCAGTTCTTC. Combining the CDR3 with reference TRBV5-4 and TRBJ2-1 gives the whole variable domain ETGVTQSPTHLIKTRGQQVTLRCSSQSGHNTVSWYQQALGQGPQFIFQYYREEENGRGNFPPRFSGLQFPNYSSELNVNALELDDSALYLCASTGDSYNEQFFGPGTRLTVL.

The rearrangement links TRBV4-1 to TRBJ1-4, with D possibly matching TRBD1 (5 bases). The CDR3 totals 15 residues. Germline V lookup: CDR1 MGHRA, CDR2 YSYEKL. V lost 1 base and J 5 bases, leaving 11 bases between the germline ends. This chain's CDR3 is CASSQVNNRNEKLFF. CDR3 bases: TGCGCCAGCAGCCAAGTCAATAACAGGAATGAAAAACTGTTTTTT.

The genes are TRBV4-1 and TRBJ1-2; possible D gene TRBD1, 6 bases. The germline V gene encodes CDR1 MGHRA and CDR2 YSYEKL. The CDR3 is made up of 15 amino acids. V dropped 5 bases and J dropped 3 bases, with 16 bases sitting between them. The CDR3 DNA is TGCGCCAGCAGCGGGGCGGGGGGGCTCGACTATGGCTACACCTTC. Translated, it gives CASSGAGGLDYGYTF.

The rearrangement joins TRBV7-9 to TRBJ1-1; D might be TRBD1 (5 bases). The length of the CDR3 is 15 residues. The V gene lost 4 bases and the J gene lost 1 base, with 13 bases spanning the gap. From germline, CDR1 is SEHNR and CDR2 FQNEAQ (reference sequence). This CDR3 reads CASSSGGVKNTEAFF. For the CDR3, the DNA is TGTGCCAGCAGCTCCGGGGGGGTCAAGAACACTGAAGCTTTCTTT.

This chain uses TRBV21-1 with TRBJ2-7; TRBD1, the table's D call, lacks a check against the DNA. TRBV21-1 is recorded as a pseudogene. The CDR3 is 15 amino acids. The DNA of the CDR3 is TGTGCCAGCAGCAAATCGGGACAGCATTCCTACGAGCAGTACTTC. Residues: CASSKSGQHSYEQYF.

The chain carries TRBV5-6 and TRBJ1-2; a possible D gene is TRBD1 (6 bases). V was shortened by 0 bases and J by 3 bases, with 9 bases between the two germline ends. The CDR3 runs to 14 residues. Germline V gene sequence: CDR1 SGHDT, CDR2 YYEEEE. CDR3 coding DNA: TGTGCCAGCAGCTTGGGGCAGGGGCACTATGGCTACACCTTC. As protein: CASSLGQGHYGYTF.

The J gene is TRBJ1-1, the V gene TRBV30; D is ambiguous. The germline V gene has CDR1 GTSNPN and CDR2 SVGIG (reference sequence). The CDR3 extends over 11 amino acids. Trimming took 2 bases from V and 8 from J, leaving 9 bases between them. The CDR3 DNA reads TGTGCCTGGAGTTTTCAGCGCGAAGCTTTCTTT. Amino acid sequence: CAWSFQREAFF.

V usage is TRBV2 and J usage is TRBJ1-1; 7 bases agree with TRBD1. The V and J ends lost 7 bases and 4 bases, in that order; junction bases with no gene match: 12. The CDR3 contains 15 residues. Germline CDR1 and CDR2: SNHLY and FYNNEI. The CDR3 DNA reads as TGTGCCAGCAAGGGGGCTTTATATTCAGGCACTGAAGCTTTCTTT. Amino acid sequence: CASKGALYSGTEAFF.

This chain connects TRBV7-2 to TRBJ1-1; no definite D call. V gave up 3 bases and J gave up 7 bases, with 12 bases separating them. This CDR3 contains 13 residues. From germline, CDR1 is SGHTA and CDR2 FQGNSA. The CDR3 sequence is CASSFRVGSEAFF. The CDR3 bases are TGTGCCAGCAGCTTTCGTGTGGGCAGTGAAGCTTTCTTT.

This clone was seen only once. Written as DNA, the CDR3 is TGTGCCAGCAGTTACCGGGACATTGAAAAACTGTTTTTT. Protein: CASSYRDIEKLFF. V and J are TRBV6-6 and TRBJ1-4, with a possible D match to TRBD1 (6 bases). The V and J ends lost 2 bases and 7 bases respectively, with 8 bases between them. Germline V CDR1 and CDR2: MNHNY, SVGAGI (reference sequence). There are 13 residues in the CDR3.

The V call is TRBV2, the J call TRBJ1-6, with TRBD1 matching over 7 bases. Trimming at V came to 6 bases and at J to 10 bases, leaving 12 bases not matched to a gene. This CDR3 contains 15 residues. CDR1 SNHLY and CDR2 FYNNEI come from the germline V gene. CDR3 bases: TGTGCCAGCAGGAGACAGGGCTTATTTGGGTCACCCCTCCACTTT. Translation: CASRRQGLFGSPLHF.

Of note for this clone: A read error may produce the germline difference seen at one junction end. The chain joins TRBV6-5 to TRBJ2-7; D is perhaps TRBD1 (5 bases). The CDR3 length is 13 residues. Germline loops: CDR1 MNHEY, CDR2 SVGAGI. The CDR3 coding sequence is TGTGCCACGCCAGGACATACATCCTCCGAGCAGTACTTC. Translating it yields CATPGHTSSEQYF.

The chain combines TRBV10-3 with TRBJ2-1, with 12 bases matching TRBD2. This CDR3 has 13 amino acids. Germline V gene lookup returns CDR1 ENHRY and CDR2 SYGVKD. V dropped 8 bases and J dropped 4; count of bases not matched to a gene: 0. The CDR3 spells CAIGLAGYNEQFF. In DNA form, the CDR3 reads TGTGCCATCGGACTAGCGGGGTACAATGAGCAGTTCTTC.

V and J are TRBV5-5 and TRBJ1-1, with 7 bases aligning to TRBD1. With 0 bases clipped from V and 6 bases from J, the junction kept 5 bases outside the gene matches. Germline V CDR1 and CDR2: SGHKS, YYEKEE (reference sequence). CDR3 length equals 14 residues. The CDR3 here is CASSLDTGVSEAFF. CDR3 bases: TGTGCCAGCAGCTTGGACACAGGGGTATCTGAAGCTTTCTTT. The full variable domain, its missing parts supplied by reference TRBV5-5 and TRBJ1-1, is DAGVTQSPTHLIKTRGQQVTLRCSPISGHKSVSWYQQVLGQGPQFIFQYYEKEERGRGNFPDRFSARQFPNYSSELNVNALLLGDSALYLCASSLDTGVSEAFFGQGTRLTVV.

The chain joins TRBV5-4 to TRBJ1-2; D is undetermined. This CDR3 has 13 residues. The germline V gene encodes CDR1 SGHNT and CDR2 YYREEE (reference sequence). Trimming left V 0 bases short and J 7 bases short, with 10 bases between. In nucleotides, the CDR3 is TGTGCCAGCAGCTTGGCGGAGCCTCGTGGCTACACCTTC. It codes for CASSLAEPRGYTF.

This clone is medium-sized (0.01 to 0.1%). V is TRBV5-1 and J is TRBJ2-1; maybe TRBD1 (6 bases). The CDR3 loop spans 13 amino acids. Germline CDR1 reads SGHRS; CDR2 reads YFSETQ. The V end was cut by 0 bases, the J end by 6 bases, with 7 bases between. CDR3 DNA: TGCGCCAGCAGCTTGGCGGACAGCAATGAGCAGTTCTTC. This encodes CASSLADSNEQFF.

The CDR3 region has the DNA TGCGCCAGCAGCTTGTCCCTTACAGGCTCTAGCACAGATACGCAGTATTTT. Amino acid sequence: CASSLSLTGSSTDTQYF. This sequence joins TRBV5-1 and TRBJ2-3, with D possibly TRBD1 on 5 matching bases. Germline V CDR1 and CDR2: SGHRS, YFSETQ. This CDR3 is built from 17 residues. Between the trimmed V and J ends, which lost 1 base and 0 bases, there was a span of 15 bases. Filled out from reference TRBV5-1 and TRBJ2-3, the complete variable domain reads KAGVTQTPRYLIKTRGQQVTLSCSPISGHRSVSWYQQTPGQGLQFLFEYFSETQRNKGNFPGRFSGRQFSNSRSEMNVSTLELGDSALYLCASSLSLTGSSTDTQYFGPGTRLTVL.

The chain is built from TRBV12-3 or TRBV12-4 and TRBJ1-1; TRBD1 might be the D (6 bases). This CDR3 contains 12 residues. Trimming took 1 base from V and 11 from J, leaving 11 bases between them. Written as DNA, the CDR3 is TGTGCCAGCAGTTTAGATTCAGGGGTTGCTTTCTTT. As protein: CASSLDSGVAFF.

The sample holds one count of this clone. The rearrangement uses TRBV11-2 and TRBJ2-3, with 11 bases matching TRBD2. The ends lost 0 bases at V and 6 bases at J; junction bases unmatched: 8. Germline CDR1 reads SGHAT; CDR2 reads FQNNGV. There are 17 residues in the CDR3. Here the CDR3 reads CASSLDQPSGGSDTQYF. The DNA of the CDR3 is TGTGCCAGCAGCTTAGATCAACCTAGCGGGGGGTCGGATACGCAGTATTTT.

V usage is TRBV7-9 and J usage is TRBJ2-3; 9 nucleotides line up with TRBD2. Germline V gives CDR1 SEHNR, CDR2 FQNEAQ (reference sequence). V lost 2 bases and J lost 6; bases outside the gene matches: 12. The CDR3 is 17 amino acids. The CDR3 nucleotides are TGTGCCAGCAGCTTACCAGCTGGCGGGGGGGCCCGGGATACGCAGTATTTT. Translation gives CASSLPAGGGARDTQYF.

The rearrangement joins TRBV5-1 to TRBJ1-6; 7 nucleotides align to TRBD1. Germline lookup yields CDR1 SGHRS and CDR2 YFSETQ. Germline trimming cut 1 base from V and 8 bases from J; bases unmatched to any gene: 3. The CDR3 consists of 14 residues. The CDR3 sequence: CASSLNDRDSPLHF. For the CDR3, the DNA is TGCGCCAGCAGCTTGAACGACAGGGATTCACCCCTCCACTTT.

The chain couples TRBV24-1 to TRBJ2-2; 9 bases agree with TRBD2. The germline gives CDR1 KGHDR, CDR2 SFDVKD. The V gene end was trimmed by 3 bases and the J gene end by 5 bases; junction bases not matched to a gene: 6. This CDR3 region has 16 residues. CDR3 DNA: TGTGCCACCAGTGATCCGGGACTAGCACGAACCGGGGAGCTGTTTTTT. This translates into CATSDPGLARTGELFF.

The rearrangement links TRBV4-2 to TRBJ1-3; D not certain. Germline V lookup: CDR1 LGHNA, CDR2 YNFKEQ. The CDR3 loop spans 15 amino acids. V dropped 0 bases and J dropped 3 bases, with 9 bases sitting between them. CDR3 bases: TGTGCCAGCAGCCAAGATATAACTGTTGGAAACACCATATATTTT. Residues: CASSQDITVGNTIYF.

J is TRBJ2-3 and V is TRBV5-1, with 8 bases identical to TRBD2. The CDR3 is 16 amino acids. V was pared by 3 bases and J by 1 base, with 7 bases of the junction left unmatched. Germline CDR1 SGHRS, CDR2 YFSETQ. CDR3 region: CASSSRGGGGTDTQYF. The CDR3 coding sequence is TGCGCCAGCAGCTCTCGGGGGGGCGGGGGCACAGATACGCAGTATTTT.